Listed below are T cell receptor beta chains from one sample, sequenced in a study of T-cell reconstitution after alpha-beta-depleted transplantation in children. TCRdb recomputed calls from the PCR reads with MiXCR, one row per CDR3 protein. This table holds about 130,000 distinct CDR3 sequences, 8% to 10% found once. The source was PBMCs, mostly from graft donor cells, collected 180 days after TCRalphabeta/CD19-depleted stem cell transplant. The source of these receptors is a girl in the first two years of life who had a stem cell transplant for combined immunodeficiency, so the T cells may come from the graft donor. CDR3s include the opening cysteine and the closing phenylalanine or tryptophan. Each record gives: CDR3 DNA, CDR3 protein, clone size, V gene, J gene, D gene. D genes are given only for firm matches. Part of the rows lack a size; the others show once, few, many or a class for expanded clones.

cdr3_nt: TGCAGTGCTAGACTCGGGACTAGCGGATACGAGCAGTACTTC
cdr3_aa: CSARLGTSGYEQYF
clone_size: few
v_call: TRBV20-1
j_call: TRBJ2-7
d_call: TRBD2

cdr3_nt: TGTGCCAGCAGCTTTTACGGCCAAGAGACCCAGTACTTC
cdr3_aa: CASSFYGQETQYF
clone_size: few
v_call: TRBV11-3
j_call: TRBJ2-5
d_call: -

cdr3_nt: TGTGCCAGCAGCCAAAGACAGTCCGGGGAGCTGTTTTTT
cdr3_aa: CASSQRQSGELFF
clone_size: -
v_call: TRBV7-2
j_call: TRBJ2-2
d_call: -

cdr3_nt: TGCAGTGCACAAGGACTAGTGTCTGACACCGGGGAGCTGTTTTTT
cdr3_aa: CSAQGLVSDTGELFF
clone_size: many
v_call: TRBV20-1
j_call: TRBJ2-2
d_call: TRBD2

cdr3_nt: TGTGCCAGCAGTTTAGGGTGGCGGGGACTAGCGGCCACCGGGGAGCTGTTTTTT
cdr3_aa: CASSLGWRGLAATGELFF
clone_size: -
v_call: TRBV12-3/TRBV12-4
j_call: TRBJ2-2
d_call: TRBD2

cdr3_nt: TGTGCCAGCAGCCCTCCGGGGGTGGCCAAAAACATTCAGTACTTC
cdr3_aa: CASSPPGVAKNIQYF
clone_size: many
v_call: TRBV28
j_call: TRBJ2-4
d_call: -

cdr3_nt: TGTGCTAGAGAGTCCTCGGCCAAAAACATTCAGTACTTC
cdr3_aa: CARESSAKNIQYF
clone_size: few
v_call: TRBV12-3/TRBV12-4
j_call: TRBJ2-4
d_call: -

cdr3_nt: TGCAGTGCTAGTTTAGCGAGGGAGCAGTACTTC
cdr3_aa: CSASLAREQYF
clone_size: few
v_call: TRBV20-1
j_call: TRBJ2-7
d_call: -

cdr3_nt: TGCAGCGCCCACACGACTAGCGGCTCCTACAATGAGCAGTTCTTC
cdr3_aa: CSAHTTSGSYNEQFF
clone_size: -
v_call: TRBV29-1
j_call: TRBJ2-1
d_call: TRBD2

cdr3_nt: TGCGCCAGCAGCTTGAACCCGGGGGCGTACGAGCAGTACTTC
cdr3_aa: CASSLNPGAYEQYF
clone_size: few
v_call: TRBV5-1
j_call: TRBJ2-7
d_call: -

cdr3_nt: TGTGCCAGCAGCTTTGGAGGGTACACCGGGGAGCTGTTTTTT
cdr3_aa: CASSFGGYTGELFF
clone_size: -
v_call: TRBV11-1
j_call: TRBJ2-2
d_call: -

cdr3_nt: TGTGCCAGCAGCTTAGGACGGGAGTTTTGGAGCACCGGGGAGCTGTTTTTT
cdr3_aa: CASSLGREFWSTGELFF
clone_size: few
v_call: TRBV11-2
j_call: TRBJ2-2
d_call: -

cdr3_nt: TGTGCCAGCAGCCTGGTTGATAATTCACCCCTCCACTTT
cdr3_aa: CASSLVDNSPLHF
clone_size: -
v_call: TRBV5-6
j_call: TRBJ1-6
d_call: -

cdr3_nt: TGCGCCAGCAGCCGAAACACCCGGACGGCGAGCTCCTACGAGCAGTACTTC
cdr3_aa: CASSRNTRTASSYEQYF
clone_size: -
v_call: TRBV4-1
j_call: TRBJ2-7
d_call: -

cdr3_nt: TGTGCCAGCAGTTACTCCCCGACAGGGTCGGCCTACAATGAGCAGTTCTTC
cdr3_aa: CASSYSPTGSAYNEQFF
clone_size: -
v_call: TRBV6-5
j_call: TRBJ2-1
d_call: TRBD1

cdr3_nt: TGTGCCAGCAGCTTAATGGGGACTAGCTCCGGGGAGCTGTTTTTT
cdr3_aa: CASSLMGTSSGELFF
clone_size: -
v_call: TRBV7-3
j_call: TRBJ2-2
d_call: TRBD2

cdr3_nt: TGCAGTGCTCTAGCGGGGGGGCGGAATGAGCAGTTCTTC
cdr3_aa: CSALAGGRNEQFF
clone_size: -
v_call: TRBV20-1
j_call: TRBJ2-1
d_call: TRBD2

cdr3_nt: TGCAGTGCTAGACCTAGGACTAGCGGGGGGGCGAACACCGGGGAGCTGTTTTTT
cdr3_aa: CSARPRTSGGANTGELFF
clone_size: -
v_call: TRBV20-1
j_call: TRBJ2-2
d_call: TRBD2

cdr3_nt: TGTGCCAGCAGCTCACAGGGGTTAGAGACCCAGTACTTC
cdr3_aa: CASSSQGLETQYF
clone_size: -
v_call: TRBV7-9
j_call: TRBJ2-5
d_call: TRBD1

cdr3_nt: TGCAGTGCTACACTAGCGGGAGGACCACGTGCCTACCAAGAGACCCAGTACTTC
cdr3_aa: CSATLAGGPRAYQETQYF
clone_size: -
v_call: TRBV20-1
j_call: TRBJ2-5
d_call: TRBD2

cdr3_nt: TGTGCCACCAGTGATGGGAACAGGGGGCGAAATCAGCCCCAGCATTTT
cdr3_aa: CATSDGNRGRNQPQHF
clone_size: -
v_call: TRBV24-1
j_call: TRBJ1-5
d_call: TRBD1

cdr3_nt: TGTGCCAGCAGCGTAGTTCTAGCAAGTGAGCAGTTCTTC
cdr3_aa: CASSVVLASEQFF
clone_size: many
v_call: TRBV9
j_call: TRBJ2-1
d_call: -

cdr3_nt: TGTGCCAGCAGCCATGGGGGATACTACGAGCAGTACTTC
cdr3_aa: CASSHGGYYEQYF
clone_size: few
v_call: TRBV3-1
j_call: TRBJ2-7
d_call: -

cdr3_nt: TGTGCCACCAGCAGAGATAGACTAGCGGGGGGGAACATTCAGTACTTC
cdr3_aa: CATSRDRLAGGNIQYF
clone_size: many
v_call: TRBV15
j_call: TRBJ2-4
d_call: TRBD2

cdr3_nt: TGTGCCAGCAGCTCCCTCCAGGGGGCTCCCTACGAGCAGTACTTC
cdr3_aa: CASSSLQGAPYEQYF
clone_size: few
v_call: TRBV11-2
j_call: TRBJ2-7
d_call: TRBD1

cdr3_nt: TGTGCCAGCAGCTTCCCGGACAGGGCGTCTAGCACAGATACGCAGTATTTT
cdr3_aa: CASSFPDRASSTDTQYF
clone_size: few
v_call: TRBV7-8
j_call: TRBJ2-3
d_call: TRBD1

cdr3_nt: TGTGCCAGCTCACAGTGGCGCACTGTTAACACCGGGGAGCTGTTTTTT
cdr3_aa: CASSQWRTVNTGELFF
clone_size: -
v_call: TRBV18
j_call: TRBJ2-2
d_call: -

cdr3_nt: TGTGCCAGCAGCTTAGCGGGGGGGCGGAACACCGGGGAGCTGTTTTTT
cdr3_aa: CASSLAGGRNTGELFF
clone_size: few
v_call: TRBV7-2
j_call: TRBJ2-2
d_call: -

cdr3_nt: TGTGCCAGCAGCCCCCCCGTGGCAGGGCGGACCGGGGAGCTGTTTTTT
cdr3_aa: CASSPPVAGRTGELFF
clone_size: -
v_call: TRBV12-3/TRBV12-4
j_call: TRBJ2-2
d_call: -

cdr3_nt: TGTGCCAGCAGCCCCCACCTTACCTACACAGATACGCAGTATTTT
cdr3_aa: CASSPHLTYTDTQYF
clone_size: -
v_call: TRBV12-3/TRBV12-4
j_call: TRBJ2-3
d_call: -

cdr3_nt: TGCAGTGCTAGGCTTAGCCTAGCGGGGGAGGGCCGCTACAATGAGCAGTTCTTC
cdr3_aa: CSARLSLAGEGRYNEQFF
clone_size: -
v_call: TRBV20-1
j_call: TRBJ2-1
d_call: TRBD2

cdr3_nt: TGCAGTGCTAGAGAACCCGGGACTAGACCCACCTACGAGCAGTACTTC
cdr3_aa: CSAREPGTRPTYEQYF
clone_size: few
v_call: TRBV20-1
j_call: TRBJ2-7
d_call: TRBD2